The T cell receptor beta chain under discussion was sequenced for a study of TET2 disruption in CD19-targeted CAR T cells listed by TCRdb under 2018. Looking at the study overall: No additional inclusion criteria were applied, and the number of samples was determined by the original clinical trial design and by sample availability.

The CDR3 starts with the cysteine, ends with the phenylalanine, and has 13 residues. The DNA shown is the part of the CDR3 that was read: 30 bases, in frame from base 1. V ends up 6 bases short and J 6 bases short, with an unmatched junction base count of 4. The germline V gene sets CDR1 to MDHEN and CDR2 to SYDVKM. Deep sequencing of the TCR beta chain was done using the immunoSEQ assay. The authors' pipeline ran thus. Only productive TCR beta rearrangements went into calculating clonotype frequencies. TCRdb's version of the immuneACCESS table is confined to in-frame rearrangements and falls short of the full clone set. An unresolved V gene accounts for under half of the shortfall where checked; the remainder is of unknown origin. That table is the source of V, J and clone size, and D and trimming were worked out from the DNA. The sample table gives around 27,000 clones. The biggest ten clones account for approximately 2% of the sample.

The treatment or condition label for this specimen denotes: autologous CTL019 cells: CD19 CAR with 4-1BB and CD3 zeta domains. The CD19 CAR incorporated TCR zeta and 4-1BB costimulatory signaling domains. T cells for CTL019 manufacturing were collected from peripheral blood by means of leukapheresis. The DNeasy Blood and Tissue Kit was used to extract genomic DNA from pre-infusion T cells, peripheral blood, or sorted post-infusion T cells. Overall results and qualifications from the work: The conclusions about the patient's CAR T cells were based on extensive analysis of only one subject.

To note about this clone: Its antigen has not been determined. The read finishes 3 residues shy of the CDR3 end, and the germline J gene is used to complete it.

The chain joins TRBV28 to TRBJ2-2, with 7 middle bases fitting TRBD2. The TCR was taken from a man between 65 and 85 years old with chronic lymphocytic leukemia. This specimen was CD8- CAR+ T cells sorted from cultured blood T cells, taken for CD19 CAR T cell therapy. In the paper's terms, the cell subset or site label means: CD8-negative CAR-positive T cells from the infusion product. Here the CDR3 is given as CASRLAISGELFF. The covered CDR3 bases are TGTGCCAGCAGACTAGCGATTTCCGGGGAG.